This T cell receptor (beta chain) was recorded in a study of T-cell reconstitution after alpha-beta-depleted transplantation in children. Broader study findings: Newly made T cells mostly supplied T-cell counts and diversity one year after transplant. Certain patients had high TCRbeta diversity at day 60, and it came from recipient T cells and thymic progenitors that survived. Several hundred expanded graft clones reportedly supplied alpha-beta T cells about two months after transplant.

This clonotype showed up just a few times. Antigen unknown. There are 17 residues in the CDR3. The junction had 12 bases not matched to a gene; V was cut back by 5 bases and J by 3 bases. A library of TCRbeta sequences, prepared with unique molecular identifiers, was generated. Each CDR3 protein gets one entry after TCRdb re-called the PCR reads with MiXCR. The table records 550,000 to 800,000 distinct CDR3 sequences, around 13% of them present only once. This sequence joins TRBV12-3 or TRBV12-4 and TRBJ1-5; 8 nucleotides match TRBD1. The clonotype was recovered from a girl aged 2 to 10 with congenital amegakaryocytic thrombocytopenia, due to receive a stem cell transplant. This specimen consisted of PBMCs, obtained before TCRalphabeta/CD19-depleted stem cell transplant. The DNA for the CDR3 is TGTGCCAGCAGTCAGGCTACAGGGGGGGCGGCCAATCAGCCCCAGCATTTT. It yields the protein CASSQATGGAANQPQHF.